This T cell receptor (beta chain) was found in a study of OX40 agonist ivuxolimab in advanced cancers. The wider study: Therapy given before enrollment (anti-PD-1, anti-PD-L1 or anti-CTLA-4) was allowed, and around 44% had some. Study-wide results and caveats: Some nonresponders additionally presented with little normalized T-cell clonal expansion.

Autoimmune disease history or systemic immunosuppression barred patients. Clones were read by immunoSEQ multiplex PCR, and TCRdb kept only the in-frame ones, dropping some. The sample includes 50,000 to 65,000 clones, 80% to 90% of them seen just once. In the case of this clone: Its antigen remains unknown.

CDR3 length equals 13 residues. Deletions cut 3 bases from V and 7 bases from J, with 12 bases between. Germline-derived CDR1 and CDR2 are SGHVS and FQNEAQ. The source material was CD4+ or CD8+ T cells sorted from blood, sampled in a trial of the OX40 agonist ivuxolimab. This receptor was identified in an adult with an advanced solid tumor such as melanoma, head and neck, liver or kidney cancer. The chain combines TRBV7-8 with TRBJ1-2; D is undetermined. Written as DNA, the CDR3 is TGTGCCAGCAGCTTCTATCGGTCGGGTGGCTACACCTTC. Its translation is CASSFYRSGGYTF.